The rows below give T cell receptor beta chains drawn from one sample of a study of beta chain features in type 1 diabetes. The table came from immunoSEQ multiplex PCR; TCRdb's copy has only in-frame clones and leaves some out. Found here are about 180,000 clones, roughly 8% of them singletons; the top ten hold roughly 1%. Source material: central memory CD4+ T cells from blood. These receptors were collected from a woman aged 40 to 50 with type 1 diabetes. Each CDR3 is given with its conserved first and last residue. Each record gives: clone size, J gene, D gene, V gene, CDR3 protein, CDR3 DNA. A D gene is named only where the DNA matches it firmly. Only part of the rows carry a size: once, few, many, or a class if the clone is expanded.

abundance: few
j_gene: TRBJ1-2
d_gene: TRBD1
v_gene: TRBV18
CDR3aa: CASSPGTGLAINYGYTF
CDR3nt: TGTGCCAGCTCACCAGGGACAGGACTGGCGATAAACTATGGCTACACCTTC

abundance: few
j_gene: TRBJ2-2
d_gene: TRBD2
v_gene: TRBV10-3
CDR3aa: CAISEGSAGGAGELFF
CDR3nt: TGTGCCATCAGTGAGGGTTCGGCGGGAGGAGCCGGGGAGCTGTTTTTT

abundance: NA
j_gene: TRBJ1-1
d_gene: NA
v_gene: TRBV4-1
CDR3aa: CASSPPRQAGTEAFF
CDR3nt: TGCGCCAGCAGCCCCCCCCGACAGGCCGGCACTGAAGCTTTCTTT

abundance: NA
j_gene: TRBJ2-5
d_gene: TRBD2
v_gene: TRBV5-1
CDR3aa: CASSLWGGSETQYF
CDR3nt: TGCGCCAGCAGCTTGTGGGGGGGGAGCGAGACCCAGTACTTC

abundance: few
j_gene: TRBJ2-5
d_gene: NA
v_gene: TRBV7-9
CDR3aa: CASSRSGEETQYF
CDR3nt: TGTGCCAGCAGCCGTTCAGGGGAAGAGACCCAGTACTTC

abundance: NA
j_gene: TRBJ1-1
d_gene: NA
v_gene: TRBV7-3
CDR3aa: CASSRTDSRPEAFF
CDR3nt: TGTGCCAGCAGTCGGACGGACAGTAGGCCTGAAGCTTTCTTT

abundance: NA
j_gene: TRBJ2-7
d_gene: TRBD1
v_gene: TRBV28
CDR3aa: CASGQGMGYEQYF
CDR3nt: TGTGCCAGCGGACAGGGTATGGGCTACGAGCAGTACTTC

abundance: few
j_gene: TRBJ2-7
d_gene: TRBD2
v_gene: TRBV19
CDR3aa: CASSMGSGATYEQYF
CDR3nt: TGTGCCAGTAGTATGGGTAGCGGGGCGACCTACGAGCAGTACTTC

abundance: NA
j_gene: TRBJ1-5
d_gene: TRBD1
v_gene: TRBV19
CDR3aa: CASSFTGGNQPQHF
CDR3nt: TGTGCCAGTAGTTTCACAGGGGGCAATCAGCCCCAGCATTTT

abundance: NA
j_gene: TRBJ2-1
d_gene: NA
v_gene: TRBV11-1
CDR3aa: CASSFLDWGGEQFF
CDR3nt: TGTGCCAGCAGCTTCCTTGATTGGGGAGGTGAGCAGTTCTTC